Here is one T cell receptor beta chain with its context. The PCR ran on 60 Vbeta and 13 Jbeta primers. Method: immunoSEQ multiplex PCR; TCRdb's copy keeps in-frame clones and lacks some. This sample has over 250,000 clones, with around 66% found just once. The V gene's germline CDR1 is SGDLS and CDR2 YYNGEE. CDR3 length equals 16 residues. V lost 0 bases to trimming and J lost 0 bases; unmatched junction nucleotides: 2. This record comes from a study of cytomegalovirus exposure and HLA in healthy donors. The origin of this receptor is a female donor in good health and CMV-seronegative. Sequences were obtained from PBMCs. This chain joins TRBV9 and TRBJ2-2; 7 bases line up with TRBD2. DNA of the CDR3: TGTGCCAGCAGCGTAGGGGCGGGAGCGAACACCGGGGAGCTGTTTTTT. This translates into CASSVGAGANTGELFF.